Shown below are 17 T cell receptor beta chains from a single sample sequenced in a study of cytomegalovirus exposure and HLA in healthy donors. Repertoires were generated with immunoSEQ multiplex PCR, while TCRdb's copy carries only in-frame clones and drops some. The table lists hundreds of thousands of clones, approximately 83% of them singletons. The sequencing input was PBMCs. These receptors all come from a woman in her 30s in good health and CMV-seropositive.

The chain has TRBV6-4 and TRBJ2-2; 9 bases align to TRBD2. Losses at the gene ends were 6 bases for V and 3 bases for J; bases not matched to a gene: 2. Per germline, CDR1 MRHNA and CDR2 SNTAGT. The CDR3 totals 14 residues. CDR3 sequence (DNA): TGTGCCAGCAGCCGACTAGCGGACACCGGGGAGCTGTTTTTT. Its translation: CASSRLADTGELFF.

CDR3 coding DNA: TGTGCCAGCAGTTTATCCCAGGGAAACATTCAGTACTTC. Its protein is CASSLSQGNIQYF. The V call is TRBV27, the J call TRBJ2-4, with a weak D call TRBD1 (5 bases). V shed 0 bases and J shed 6 bases, with 6 bases lying between them. Germline V lookup: CDR1 MNHEY, CDR2 SMNVEV (reference sequence). CDR3 length: 13 residues.

This chain joins TRBV10-3 and TRBJ2-5; a possible D gene is TRBD1 (6 bases). The CDR3 consists of 14 residues. V lost 0 bases and J lost 3, with 8 bases in between. Germline V gives CDR1 ENHRY, CDR2 SYGVKD. This chain's CDR3 is CAISESHREETQYF. In DNA, the CDR3 is TGTGCCATCAGTGAGTCTCACAGGGAAGAGACCCAGTACTTC.

This chain connects TRBV5-6 to TRBJ2-7, with D perhaps TRBD2 (6 bases). Trimming cost V 0 bases and J 3 bases, with 13 bases left between them. CDR1 is SGHDT, CDR2 YYEEEE, per germline. This CDR3 is 15 amino acids long. CDR3 amino acids: CASSLVGAGNYEQYF. Written as DNA, the CDR3 is TGTGCCAGCAGCTTGGTCGGCGCGGGGAACTACGAGCAGTACTTC.

This clone occurred a few times. This chain links TRBV6-4 with TRBJ2-1; TRBD2 matches at 9 bases. With V trimmed by 5 bases and J by 5 bases, 7 bases remained unmatched. Per germline, CDR1 MRHNA and CDR2 SNTAGT. This CDR3 has 15 residues. The CDR3 DNA is TGTGCCAGCAGTTTTATAGCGGGAGCCCACAATGAGCAGTTCTTC. Translating it yields CASSFIAGAHNEQFF.

The V call is TRBV5-1, the J call TRBJ2-3, with D uncertain. The CDR3 length is 13 residues. Germline values: CDR1 SGHRS, CDR2 YFSETQ. Trimming pared 3 bases from V and 6 bases from J, leaving 11 bases between. This chain's CDR3 is CASSSAVLDTQYF. CDR3 DNA: TGCGCCAGCAGCTCGGCGGTTTTGGATACGCAGTATTTT.

V is TRBV5-1 and J is TRBJ2-3, with TRBD2 matching over 11 bases. V was pared by 4 bases and J by 4 bases, with 2 bases of the junction left unmatched. This CDR3 region has 14 residues. Germline values: CDR1 SGHRS, CDR2 YFSETQ. The CDR3 reads CASSTSGSPDTQYF. Here the CDR3 DNA reads TGCGCCAGCAGCACTAGCGGGAGTCCAGATACGCAGTATTTT.

The chain has TRBV2 and TRBJ2-2, with D hard to call. Germline V gene sequence: CDR1 SNHLY, CDR2 FYNNEI. V lost 6 bases, J lost 7 bases, and 18 bases lay in between. The CDR3 is 15 residues long. The CDR3 DNA reads as TGTGCCAGCAGCCGAACCCACGAGGTTAACGGGGAGCTGTTTTTT. Its protein is CASSRTHEVNGELFF.

The chain links TRBV9 to TRBJ1-3, with 8 nucleotides matching TRBD1. There are 12 residues in the CDR3. The germline gives CDR1 SGDLS, CDR2 YYNGEE. V shed 0 bases, J shed 11 bases, and the junction held 1 base outside the gene matches. CDR3 amino acids: CASSVVGQAIYF. CDR3 bases: TGTGCCAGCAGCGTAGTGGGACAGGCCATATATTTT.

This clone was observed a few times. J is TRBJ2-7 and V is TRBV6-6; tentative D call: TRBD1 (5 bases). The CDR3 has 13 amino acids. Trimming removed 0 bases from V and 5 bases from J, with 8 bases in between. Germline V CDR1 and CDR2: MNHNY, SVGAGI (reference sequence). The chain's CDR3 is CASSYSTGNEQYF. CDR3 coding DNA: TGTGCCAGCAGTTACTCAACAGGAAACGAGCAGTACTTC.

The chain carries TRBV30 and TRBJ1-5; TRBD1 agrees at 8 bases. The CDR3 extends over 19 amino acids. CDR1 and CDR2 (germline): GTSNPN, SVGIG (reference sequence). The trim removed 2 bases at V and 1 base at J, leaving 16 bases unmatched. The CDR3 here is CAWSLTGQGEGLSNQPQHF. DNA for the CDR3: TGTGCCTGGAGTCTAACAGGACAGGGTGAGGGGTTGAGCAATCAGCCCCAGCATTTT.

This sequence joins TRBV6-1 and TRBJ2-4, with 7 bases matching TRBD2. V shed 2 bases, J shed 2 bases, and the junction held 9 bases outside the gene matches. The CDR3 runs to 17 residues. The V gene's germline CDR1 is MNHNS and CDR2 SASEGT. The CDR3 reads CASSEPPSGTTKNIQYF. The DNA of the CDR3 is TGTGCCAGCAGTGAACCCCCCAGCGGGACGACCAAAAACATTCAGTACTTC.

The genes are TRBV7-9 and TRBJ2-1, with 9 bases that match TRBD2. V gave up 5 bases and J gave up 5 bases; unmatched junction bases: 7. CDR3 length: 15 amino acids. The germline gives CDR1 SEHNR, CDR2 FQNEAQ (reference sequence). The CDR3 DNA reads TGTGCCAGCAGCCCCACTAGCGGGCTCGACAATGAGCAGTTCTTC. This codes for CASSPTSGLDNEQFF.

The V and J genes are TRBV28 and TRBJ1-1; 8 bases match TRBD1. There are 17 residues in the CDR3. Germline V gene data show CDR1 as MDHEN and CDR2 as SYDVKM. J gave up 0 bases and V 6 bases, and 12 bases lay outside the gene matches. The CDR3 sequence is CASRGRDRGVMNTEAFF. In nucleotides, the CDR3 is TGTGCCAGCAGGGGCCGAGACAGGGGAGTCATGAACACTGAAGCTTTCTTT.

V usage is TRBV6-5 and J usage is TRBJ1-1, with TRBD1 matching over 8 bases. After removal of 6 bases from V and 4 bases from J, the junction contained 7 bases not matched to a gene. From germline, CDR1 is MNHEY and CDR2 SVGAGI. The CDR3 contains 14 residues. The CDR3 DNA reads TGTGCCAGCAGCGAGACAGGGGCCGCCACTGAAGCTTTCTTT. Its translation is CASSETGAATEAFF.

The gene calls are TRBV6-1 and TRBJ1-1; D remains unclear. This CDR3 is built from 14 residues. Germline lookup yields CDR1 MNHNS and CDR2 SASEGT. V dropped 1 base and J dropped 4 bases, with 10 bases sitting between them. CDR3 nucleotides: TGTGCCAGCAGTGAAGAGGGAGGAATCACTGAAGCTTTCTTT. Protein sequence: CASSEEGGITEAFF.

The table lists this clone with a few counts. V and J are TRBV27 and TRBJ1-3, with D hard to call. The CDR3 consists of 16 residues. Germline V gene lookup returns CDR1 MNHEY and CDR2 SMNVEV (reference sequence). Trimming left V 3 bases short and J 0 bases short, with 12 bases between. This CDR3 reads CASSFGRHHSGNTIYF. The CDR3 region has the DNA TGTGCCAGCAGTTTTGGGCGCCATCACTCTGGAAACACCATATATTTT.